This is a list of T cell receptor beta chains from one sample in a study of shared clonotypes between healthy human individuals. Here immunoSEQ multiplex PCR was the method, and the copy in TCRdb shows in-frame clones only, minus some. Here the sample spans about 2 million clones, about 95% being singletons. Source material: naive CD8+ T cells sorted from blood. The receptors here all came from a man younger than 35 in good health. Each CDR3 is given with its conserved first and last residue. D genes are given only for firm matches. Size values are once, few and many counts, or a class for expanded clones, and some rows have none.

clone_size	v_call	d_call	j_call	cdr3_aa	cdr3_nt
once	TRBV18	.	TRBJ1-1	CASSLGDTEAFF	TGTGCCAGCTCCTTGGGGGACACTGAAGCTTTCTTT
.	TRBV28	TRBD1	TRBJ2-7	CASSLGRGTGLSYEQYF	TGTGCCAGCAGTTTAGGAAGAGGGACAGGCCTATCCTACGAGCAGTACTTC
few	TRBV30	TRBD1	TRBJ1-2	CAWSGTGPYGYTF	TGTGCCTGGAGTGGGACAGGGCCCTATGGCTACACCTTC
.	TRBV27	.	TRBJ2-3	CASSFGGTGTDTQYF	TGTGCCAGCAGTTTTGGGGGCACGGGCACAGATACGCAGTATTTT
.	TRBV27	.	TRBJ1-6	CASSLSRGAYSPLHF	TGTGCCAGCAGTTTATCGAGAGGGGCATATTCACCCCTCCACTTT
.	TRBV12-5	TRBD1	TRBJ2-5	CASGSWGDRATETQYF	TGTGCTAGTGGTTCCTGGGGTGACAGGGCTACAGAGACCCAGTACTTC
.	TRBV5-6	.	TRBJ2-4	CASSLGADTAKNIQYF	TGTGCCAGCAGCTTGGGGGCGGACACGGCCAAAAACATTCAGTACTTC
.	TRBV19	.	TRBJ2-2	CASSMEGLNTGELFF	TGTGCCAGTAGTATGGAGGGTTTGAACACCGGGGAGCTGTTTTTT
.	TRBV13	.	TRBJ2-5	CASSLVPETQYF	TGTGCCAGCAGCTTAGTACCGGAGACCCAGTACTTC
.	TRBV29-1	.	TRBJ1-2	CSVEEQGDYGYTF	TGCAGCGTTGAAGAGCAGGGAGACTATGGCTACACCTTC
.	TRBV6-1	TRBD1	TRBJ1-5	CASSGFRGEDQPQHF	TGTGCCAGCAGCGGATTCAGGGGGGAGGATCAGCCCCAGCATTTT
.	TRBV5-6	.	TRBJ2-1	CASSLGSLGQFF	TGTGCCAGCAGCTTAGGCTCGCTCGGGCAGTTCTTC
.	TRBV6-1	TRBD1	TRBJ2-1	CASSDPDREWGYNEQFF	TGTGCCAGCAGTGACCCGGACAGGGAGTGGGGCTACAATGAGCAGTTCTTC
.	TRBV7-9	TRBD1	TRBJ2-5	CASSLARTGEEETQYF	TGTGCCAGCAGCTTAGCTCGGACAGGGGAGGAAGAGACCCAGTACTTC
.	TRBV27	.	TRBJ1-1	CASRPILPRMNTEAFF	TGTGCCAGCAGACCTATATTACCAAGGATGAACACTGAAGCTTTCTTT
.	TRBV4-1	.	TRBJ1-6	CASSQAAGLNSPLHF	TGCGCCAGCAGCCAAGCGGCCGGGCTTAATTCACCCCTCCACTTT
.	TRBV7-9	.	TRBJ2-7	CASSSAGREDEQYF	TGTGCCAGCAGTTCCGCAGGACGAGAGGACGAGCAGTACTTC
.	TRBV7-9	.	TRBJ1-4	CASSLDGGLGTNEKLFF	TGTGCCAGCAGCTTAGACGGAGGGTTGGGAACTAATGAAAAACTGTTTTTT
.	TRBV7-6	.	TRBJ2-1	CASSPTQFYEQFF	TGTGCCAGCAGCCCGACGCAGTTCTATGAGCAGTTCTTC
.	TRBV5-1	.	TRBJ2-3	CASSLDSPTDTQYF	TGCGCCAGCAGTTTGGACTCCCCCACAGATACGCAGTATTTT
.	TRBV27	TRBD2	TRBJ2-1	CASSTSGKYNEQFF	TGTGCCAGCAGTACTAGCGGAAAGTACAATGAGCAGTTCTTC
.	TRBV30	.	TRBJ1-3	CASDNSGNTIYF	TGTGCCTCGGACAACTCTGGAAACACCATATATTTT
.	TRBV5-1	TRBD1	TRBJ1-6	CASSGGTATPVHF	TGCGCCAGCAGCGGCGGGACAGCGACCCCCGTCCACTTT
.	TRBV12-5	TRBD2	TRBJ2-7	CASGPQHGGVAGDQQREQYF	TGTGCTAGTGGTCCCCAACACGGGGGCGTAGCGGGAGATCAGCAGCGCGAGCAGTACTTC
.	TRBV25-1	TRBD1	TRBJ1-4	CASSEYEGGSGEKLFF	TGTGCCAGCAGTGAATATGAAGGGGGCAGTGGTGAAAAACTGTTTTTT
.	TRBV27	.	TRBJ2-1	CASSFGAYNEQFF	TGTGCCAGCAGTTTTGGGGCTTACAATGAGCAGTTCTTC
.	TRBV4-1	.	TRBJ2-1	CASSQEGQGGNEQFF	TGCGCCAGCAGCCAAGAGGGCCAAGGGGGGAATGAGCAGTTCTTC
.	TRBV11-2	.	TRBJ2-7	CASHPGDIGYEQYF	TGTGCCAGTCACCCTGGTGACATAGGCTACGAGCAGTACTTC
.	TRBV19	.	TRBJ2-7	CASSIDLEATGPYEQYF	TGTGCCAGTAGTATAGATCTGGAGGCAACGGGCCCCTACGAGCAGTACTTC
.	TRBV6-1	.	TRBJ1-5	CASSDFRGSNQPQHF	TGTGCCAGCAGTGACTTCAGGGGTAGCAATCAGCCCCAGCATTTT
.	TRBV19	.	TRBJ2-7	CASSGGWDEQYF	TGTGCCAGTAGTGGGGGTTGGGACGAGCAGTACTTC
.	TRBV7-9	TRBD1	TRBJ2-1	CASSSGQGYNEQFF	TGTGCCAGCAGCTCGGGACAGGGCTACAATGAGCAGTTCTTC
.	TRBV6-1	.	TRBJ2-7	CATRLLHEQYF	TGTGCCACCCGTCTGCTTCACGAGCAGTACTTC
.	TRBV7-3	TRBD1	TRBJ2-2	CASSPDGYRGNTGELFF	TGTGCCAGCAGCCCGGACGGGTACAGGGGGAACACCGGGGAGCTGTTTTTT
once	TRBV19	.	TRBJ1-1	CASTIRGVVNTEAFF	TGTGCCAGTACCATCCGCGGGGTCGTGAACACTGAAGCTTTCTTT
.	TRBV19	.	TRBJ2-7	CASSIGTAGYEQYF	TGTGCCAGTAGTATAGGGACGGCGGGCTACGAGCAGTACTTC
once	TRBV28	TRBD2	TRBJ2-1	CASSLAGGPNEQFF	TGTGCCAGCAGTCTAGCGGGGGGGCCCAATGAGCAGTTCTTC
.	TRBV27	.	TRBJ2-2	CASSLSIVPGELFF	TGTGCCAGCAGTTTATCAATCGTGCCCGGGGAGCTGTTTTTT
.	TRBV7-2	.	TRBJ1-1	CASSLLGDTEAFF	TGTGCCAGCAGCTTATTGGGGGACACTGAAGCTTTCTTT
.	TRBV28	.	TRBJ2-3	CASSPGWSTDTQYF	TGTGCCAGCAGTCCAGGGTGGTCCACAGATACGCAGTATTTT
.	TRBV2	TRBD1	TRBJ1-5	CASRPTGNQPQHF	TGTGCCAGTAGGCCGACAGGGAATCAGCCCCAGCATTTT
once	TRBV9	.	TRBJ2-3	CASSALRVGLLDTQYF	TGTGCCAGCAGCGCCCTGAGAGTGGGACTCCTAGATACGCAGTATTTT
.	TRBV19	TRBD1	TRBJ2-7	CASSAGTGHYEQYF	TGTGCCAGTAGTGCCGGGACAGGGCACTACGAGCAGTACTTC
.	TRBV27	.	TRBJ2-7	CASSLSSVTEQYF	TGTGCCAGCAGTTTATCGTCGGTAACCGAGCAGTACTTC
.	TRBV5-6	TRBD1	TRBJ2-1	CASSDFTGGAWYTEQFF	TGTGCCAGCAGCGACTTCACAGGGGGCGCCTGGTATACTGAGCAGTTCTTC
once	TRBV27	.	TRBJ1-2	CASSFFGSNYGYTF	TGTGCCAGCAGTTTTTTCGGCAGTAACTATGGCTACACCTTC
.	TRBV5-3	TRBD1	TRBJ2-6	CARSFWTGGAGANVLTF	TGTGCCAGAAGCTTTTGGACAGGGGGTGCTGGGGCCAACGTCCTGACTTTC
.	TRBV29-1	TRBD1	TRBJ2-3	CSVAAGQENTDTQYF	TGCAGCGTTGCCGCGGGACAGGAGAACACAGATACGCAGTATTTT
.	TRBV6-6	.	TRBJ1-2	CASSYSGGVDTYGYTF	TGTGCCAGCAGTTACTCTGGGGGGGTAGACACCTATGGCTACACCTTC
.	TRBV5-1	.	TRBJ2-1	CASSIQGYNEQFF	TGCGCCAGCAGCATACAGGGTTACAATGAGCAGTTCTTC
.	TRBV29-1	.	TRBJ2-1	CSGLEYEQFF	TGCAGCGGACTGGAGTATGAGCAGTTCTTC